This TCR beta chain was sequenced during a study of blood T cells in healthy people across ages. In this sample, this clonotype turned up a few times. Germline CDR1 reads PRHDT; CDR2 reads FYEKMQ (reference sequence). Trimming took 5 bases from V and 4 from J; bases not matched to a gene: 17. This CDR3 is 19 amino acids long. It was with a sample-barcoded 5' primer and a J-beta primer mix that a second PCR of about 6 to 12 cycles was run. TCRdb analysed the 5' RACE reads with MiXCR anew, one entry per CDR3 protein. In the table there are over 500,000 distinct CDR3 sequences, about 29% of which are singletons. The same sample was also used in a study of T cells of mothers and their children.

The receptor was isolated from a boy aged 2-9 years in good health. The sequenced sample was blood. J is TRBJ1-4 and V is TRBV13; TRBD1 agrees at 9 bases. The CDR3 DNA reads TGTGCCAGCAGCCGCCCCGGGACAGGGAGACTTAATGGTAATGAAAAACTGTTTTTT. Its translation is CASSRPGTGRLNGNEKLFF.